These T cell receptor beta chains were read from a single sample in a study of shared clonotypes between healthy human individuals. Data came from immunoSEQ multiplex PCR; TCRdb stores just in-frame clones and leaves some out. The data contain 1,100,000 or so clones, 75% to 85% of them singletons. Sequenced material: memory CD4+ T cells from PBMCs. Every receptor here comes from a man younger than 35 in good health. Some clones in this sample may be carry-over from other donors' samples. Each CDR3 is given without its conserved first and last residue. Fields, in order: V gene, CDR3 protein.

V gene: TRBV11-1; CDR3 protein: ASSAVRDEQF
V gene: TRBV6-6; CDR3 protein: ASSDRYQETQY
V gene: TRBV7-8; CDR3 protein: ASSLDRDNEQF
V gene: TRBV7-2; CDR3 protein: ASSYQETQY
V gene: TRBV2; CDR3 protein: ASSGLAARLEKLF
V gene: TRBV7-8; CDR3 protein: ASSFETLVYEQY
V gene: TRBV5-4; CDR3 protein: ASSQNGGRGYT
V gene: TRBV7-2; CDR3 protein: ASSLVDGYSGNTIY
V gene: TRBV30; CDR3 protein: AWTPRDGTGNTIY
V gene: TRBV7-2; CDR3 protein: ASSFTGVNTEAF
V gene: TRBV7-2; CDR3 protein: ASSEYSGGDYEQY
V gene: TRBV28; CDR3 protein: ASTSRQGARGEQF
V gene: TRBV7-9; CDR3 protein: ASSARGDTEAF
V gene: TRBV7-3; CDR3 protein: ASSLNGRVGNEQF